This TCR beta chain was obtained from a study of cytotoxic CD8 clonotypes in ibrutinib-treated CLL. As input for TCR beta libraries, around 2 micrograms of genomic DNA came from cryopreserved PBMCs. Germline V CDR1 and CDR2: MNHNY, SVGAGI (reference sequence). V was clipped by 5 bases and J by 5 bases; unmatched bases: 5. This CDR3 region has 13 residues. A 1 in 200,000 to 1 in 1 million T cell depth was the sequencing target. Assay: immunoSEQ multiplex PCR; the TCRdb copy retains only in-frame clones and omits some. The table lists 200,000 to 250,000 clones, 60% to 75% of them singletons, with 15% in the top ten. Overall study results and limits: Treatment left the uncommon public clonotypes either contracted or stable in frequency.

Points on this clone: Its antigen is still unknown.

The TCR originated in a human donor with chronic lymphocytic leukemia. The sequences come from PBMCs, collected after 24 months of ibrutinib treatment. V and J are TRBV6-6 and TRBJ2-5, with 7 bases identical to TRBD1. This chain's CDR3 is CASSNRGWETQYF. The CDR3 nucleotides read TGTGCCAGCAGTAACAGGGGTTGGGAGACCCAGTACTTC.